Detailed here is one T cell receptor (beta chain). This clonotype was recorded at least ten times. Its antigen is still unknown. Base qualities are missing; no much larger clone stands one base away. This sample is part of a study of T cell repertoires in cytomegalovirus infection (dated by TCRdb to between 2018 and 2020). The study in broad terms: Donor HLA type was relevant to the analysis, because carriage of CMV infection together with the matching HLA type was indicated by public TCR beta signatures. What the work shows at the level of the full study, not this receptor alone: The ex vivo response was dominated by HLA-C-restricted CMV-specific TCR beta clonotypes, and the single most frequent clonotype in two of eight donors was supplied by these HLA-C-restricted clonotypes. In both this cohort and an independent roughly 400-donor cohort, the cumulative frequency of public TCR beta family members distinguished carriers of CMV infection plus the relevant HLA type.

CDR1 and CDR2, per the germline V gene, are SGHAT and FQNNGV. At the junction V is shortened by 1 base and J by 5 bases; bases outside the gene matches: 7. Including the terminal cysteine and phenylalanine, the CDR3 comprises 15 residues. Just CDR3 DNA is preserved here, 45 bases in frame from base 1. Sequencing was performed on an Illumina HiSeq 1500. TCRdb reworked the public reads: Q25 trimming with fastp, MiXCR clone assembly, productive beta chains retained. Duplicate CDR3 protein sequences are folded into a single record with the most common DNA and genes. In all, the sample holds roughly 200,000 distinct CDR3 sequences, and 8% to 10% of those were seen once. The ten largest clones add up to about 4.6% of the sample.

This receptor was obtained from a human donor in good health (CMV status not recorded). Some clones in this sample may be carry-over from other donors' samples. The V and J segments used are TRBV11-2 and TRBJ2-5; 7 central nucleotides agree with TRBD1. Input material: PBMCs. Here is the DNA: TGTGCCAGCAGCTTAGGACCGACAGGGATGGAGACCCAGTACTTC. It specifies CASSLGPTGMETQYF.